A single T cell receptor (beta chain) is shown here with its context. The sample comes from a study of technical replicates of blood from a few donors. CDR3 length: 13 amino acids. Trimming pared 3 bases from V and 0 bases from J, leaving 5 bases between. CDR1 and CDR2 (germline): LNHDA, SQIVND (reference sequence). The protocol was immunoSEQ multiplex PCR, while the TCRdb copy is restricted to in-frame clones and leaves out a portion. The sample includes 62,000 or so clones, about 87% seen only once; the top ten take around 5.3%. The specimen sequenced was PBMCs. The TCR comes from a human donor in good health. Some clones in this sample may be carry-over from other donors' samples. The chain combines TRBV19 with TRBJ1-1; D gene ambiguous. DNA of the CDR3: TGTGCCAGTAGTATTCGAGTGAACACTGAAGCTTTCTTT. Protein sequence: CASSIRVNTEAFF.